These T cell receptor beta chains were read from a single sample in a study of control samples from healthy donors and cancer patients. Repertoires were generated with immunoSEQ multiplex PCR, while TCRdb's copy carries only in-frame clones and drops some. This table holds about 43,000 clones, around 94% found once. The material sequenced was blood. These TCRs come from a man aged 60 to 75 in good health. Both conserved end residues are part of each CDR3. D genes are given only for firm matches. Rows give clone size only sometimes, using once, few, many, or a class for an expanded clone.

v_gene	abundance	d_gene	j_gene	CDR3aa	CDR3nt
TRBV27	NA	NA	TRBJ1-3	CASSDISGNTIYF	TGTGCCAGCAGTGACATCTCTGGAAACACCATATATTTT
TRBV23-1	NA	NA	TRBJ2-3	CASSHKGSDRSTDTQYF	TGCGCCAGCAGCCACAAAGGGTCCGACAGAAGCACAGATACGCAGTATTTT
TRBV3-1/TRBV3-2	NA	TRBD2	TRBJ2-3	CASTLSGGWDTQYF	TGTGCCAGCACCTTAAGCGGGGGATGGGATACGCAGTATTTT
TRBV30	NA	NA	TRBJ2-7	CAWNRASYEQYF	TGTGCCTGGAACAGGGCGTCCTACGAGCAGTACTTC
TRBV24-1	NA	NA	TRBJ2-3	CATSDPTDTQYF	TGTGCCACCAGTGATCCGACAGATACGCAGTATTTT
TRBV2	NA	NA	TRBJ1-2	CASSAEGSRGGYTF	TGTGCCAGCAGCGCCGAAGGGAGTCGCGGGGGCTACACCTTC
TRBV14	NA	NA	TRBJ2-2	CASSQDLPRVGGELFF	TGTGCCAGCAGCCAAGATCTTCCCAGGGTGGGCGGGGAGCTGTTTTTT
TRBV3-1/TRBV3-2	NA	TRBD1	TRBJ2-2	CASSHEGAVTGELFF	TGTGCCAGCAGCCATGAGGGGGCGGTCACCGGGGAGCTGTTTTTT
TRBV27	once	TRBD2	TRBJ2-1	CASSIRGGGQFF	TGTGCCAGCAGTATTCGGGGGGGTGGGCAGTTCTTC
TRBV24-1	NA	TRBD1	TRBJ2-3	CATGPGGDTQYF	TGTGCCACCGGTCCAGGGGGAGATACGCAGTATTTT
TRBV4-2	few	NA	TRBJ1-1	CASSQDWTANEAFF	TGTGCCAGCAGCCAAGACTGGACAGCGAATGAAGCTTTCTTT
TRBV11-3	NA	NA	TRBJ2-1	CASSLGWHVRIMRRVF	TGTGCCAGCAGCTTAGGCTGGCACGTCCGGATCATGAGGAGGGTCTTC
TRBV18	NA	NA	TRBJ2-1	CASSPTGTGTRYEQFF	TGTGCCAGCTCACCTACCGGGACAGGGACTAGGTATGAGCAGTTCTTC
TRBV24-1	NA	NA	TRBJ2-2	CATKGVTGELFF	TGTGCCACCAAGGGGGTCACCGGGGAGCTGTTTTTT
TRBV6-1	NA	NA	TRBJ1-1	CASSDLNTEAFF	TGTGCCAGCAGTGACCTGAACACTGAAGCTTTCTTT
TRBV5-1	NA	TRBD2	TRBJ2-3	CASSPRLAGGPTDTQYF	TGCGCCAGCAGCCCGAGACTAGCGGGAGGGCCAACAGATACGCAGTATTTT
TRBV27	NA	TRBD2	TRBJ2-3	CASSLMTWASGSTDTQYF	TGTGCCAGCAGTTTAATGACTTGGGCTAGCGGGAGCACAGATACGCAGTATTTT
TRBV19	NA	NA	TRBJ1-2	CASSIAGGSANYGYTF	TGTGCCAGTAGTATAGCCGGGGGATCTGCTAACTATGGCTACACCTTC
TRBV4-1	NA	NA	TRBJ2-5	CASSQEPGGVETQYF	TGCGCCAGCAGCCAAGAGCCGGGTGGGGTTGAGACCCAGTACTTC
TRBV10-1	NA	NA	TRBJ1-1	CASSERRDTEAFF	TGCGCCAGCAGTGAGCGACGCGACACTGAAGCTTTCTTT
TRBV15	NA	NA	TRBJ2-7	CATSRGGSLHEQYF	TGTGCCACCAGCAGAGGAGGGTCTCTTCACGAGCAGTACTTC
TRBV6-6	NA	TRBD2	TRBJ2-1	CASRPTSGHYNEQFF	TGTGCCAGCAGGCCCACTAGCGGTCATTACAATGAGCAGTTCTTC
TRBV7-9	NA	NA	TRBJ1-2	CASSPGGMGEHGYTF	TGTGCCAGCAGCCCTGGGGGTATGGGGGAACATGGCTACACCTTC
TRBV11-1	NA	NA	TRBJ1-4	CASSLSSWDEKLFF	TGTGCCAGCAGCTTAAGTAGTTGGGATGAAAAACTGTTTTTT
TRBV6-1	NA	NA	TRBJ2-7	CASSETRQSEQYF	TGTGCCAGCAGTGAAACGAGACAGTCCGAGCAGTACTTC
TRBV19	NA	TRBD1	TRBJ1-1	CASIRQGNTEAFF	TGTGCCAGTATTAGACAGGGGAACACTGAAGCTTTCTTT
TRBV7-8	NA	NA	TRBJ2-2	CASSFHTGELFF	TGTGCCAGCAGCTTCCACACCGGGGAGCTGTTTTTT
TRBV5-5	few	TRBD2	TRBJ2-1	CASSLTTAGLAGFNEQFF	TGTGCCAGCAGCCTTACGACGGCAGGACTAGCGGGGTTCAATGAGCAGTTCTTC
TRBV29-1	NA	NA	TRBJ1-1	CSAFRDGGTEAFF	TGCAGCGCCTTCCGGGACGGGGGGACTGAAGCTTTCTTT
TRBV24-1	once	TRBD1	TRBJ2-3	CATGQGSTDTQYF	TGTGCCACAGGACAGGGGAGCACAGATACGCAGTATTTT
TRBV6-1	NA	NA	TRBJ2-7	CASSENSVTYEQYF	TGTGCCAGCAGTGAGAACAGTGTCACCTACGAGCAGTACTTC
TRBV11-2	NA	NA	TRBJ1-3	CASSFSNTIYF	TGTGCCAGCAGCTTTTCAAACACCATATATTTT
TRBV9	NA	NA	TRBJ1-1	CASSVDGVPNTEAFF	TGTGCCAGCAGCGTAGATGGGGTCCCGAACACTGAAGCTTTCTTT
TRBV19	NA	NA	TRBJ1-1	CASREGNTEAFF	TGTGCCAGTAGGGAGGGAAACACTGAAGCTTTCTTT
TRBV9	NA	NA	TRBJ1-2	CASSVEWGEGYYGYTF	TGTGCCAGCAGCGTAGAGTGGGGGGAGGGTTACTATGGCTACACCTTC
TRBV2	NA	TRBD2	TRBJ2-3	CASSLAGVGDTQYF	TGTGCCAGCAGTTTAGCGGGAGTTGGGGATACGCAGTATTTT
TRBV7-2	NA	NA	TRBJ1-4	CASKGRTNEKLFF	TGTGCCAGCAAGGGCAGAACTAATGAAAAACTGTTTTTT
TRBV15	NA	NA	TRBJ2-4	CATSSPHLAKNIQYF	TGTGCCACCAGCAGCCCGCATTTAGCCAAAAACATTCAGTACTTC
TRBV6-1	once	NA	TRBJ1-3	CASSEALGGAGNTIYF	TGTGCCAGCAGTGAAGCGTTGGGGGGCGCTGGAAACACCATATATTTT
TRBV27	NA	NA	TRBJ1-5	CASSSIIGQPQHF	TGTGCCAGCAGTTCCATAATAGGTCAGCCCCAGCATTTT
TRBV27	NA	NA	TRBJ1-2	CASNLRGTSYGYTF	TGTGCCAGCAACTTACGGGGCACCTCCTATGGCTACACCTTC
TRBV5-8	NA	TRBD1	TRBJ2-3	CASSQGVPTDTQYF	TGTGCCAGCAGCCAGGGGGTCCCCACAGATACGCAGTATTTT
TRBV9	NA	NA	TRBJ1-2	CASSAGGSFGGYTF	TGTGCCAGCAGCGCCGGAGGTTCCTTTGGTGGCTACACCTTC
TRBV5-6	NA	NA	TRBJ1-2	CASSNRRGEPRAF	TGTGCCAGCAGTAATCGTCGGGGGGAACCCCGCGCCTTC
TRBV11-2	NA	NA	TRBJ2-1	CASTSFGNYNEQFF	TGTGCCAGCACCTCATTCGGGAACTACAATGAGCAGTTCTTC
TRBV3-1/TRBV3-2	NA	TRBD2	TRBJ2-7	CASSQPGLAPRSYEQYF	TGTGCCAGCAGCCAACCGGGACTAGCGCCCCGCTCCTACGAGCAGTACTTC
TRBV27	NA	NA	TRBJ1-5	CASSSTGARNQPQHF	TGTGCCAGCAGTTCCACGGGGGCCCGCAATCAGCCCCAGCATTTT
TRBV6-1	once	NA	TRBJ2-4	CASSEAGSNIQYF	TGTGCCAGCAGTGAAGCGGGCTCAAACATTCAGTACTTC
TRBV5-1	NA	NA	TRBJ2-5	CASSNGVETQYF	TGCGCCAGCTCCAACGGGGTTGAGACCCAGTACTTC
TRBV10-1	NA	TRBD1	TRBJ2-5	CASSETGGRETQYF	TGCGCCAGCAGTGAGACAGGGGGCCGGGAGACCCAGTACTTC
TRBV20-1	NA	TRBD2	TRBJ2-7	CSASSGGTSRSYEQYF	TGCAGTGCTAGTTCAGGGGGGACTAGCCGATCCTACGAGCAGTACTTC